The 18 T cell receptor beta chains below were found in one sample sequenced in a study of monozygotic twins with inflammatory bowel disease. TCRdb processed the 5' RACE reads again and assigns one entry to each CDR3 protein, with no DNA. This repertoire includes some 200,000 distinct CDR3 sequences. Sequenced input: blood. These receptors all stem from a human donor with ulcerative colitis or Crohn's disease, or a healthy co-twin of an affected twin (not recorded which).

The chain uses TRBV20-1 and TRBJ2-5; TCRdb selects TRBD2, and the lack of DNA leaves this call unchecked. Germline V gene data show CDR1 as DFQATT and CDR2 as SNEGSKA (reference sequence). The CDR3 contains 15 residues. CDR3: CRAVGTSRREETQYF.

The chain couples TRBV3-1 to TRBJ2-7; TCRdb outputs TRBD1, but without DNA this stays unchecked. The germline gives CDR1 LGHDT, CDR2 YNNKEL (reference sequence). The CDR3 totals 15 residues. CDR3 sequence reads: CASSLATGPNNGQYF.

The rearrangement joins TRBV7-2 to TRBJ1-3. This CDR3 has 14 residues. CDR1 and CDR2 (germline): SGHTA, FQGNSA. CDR3 sequence reads: CASSLGGVGNTIYF. Full variable domain (missing parts from reference TRBV7-2 and TRBJ1-3): GAGVSQSPSNKVTEKGKDVELRCDPISGHTALYWYRQSLGQGLEFLIYFQGNSAPDKSGLPSDRFSAERTGGSVSTLTIQRTQQEDSAVYLCASSLGGVGNTIYFGEGSWLTVV.

CDR3 residues: CASSQVGSGEYTGELFF. The rearrangement uses TRBV4-2 and TRBJ2-2; TCRdb lists TRBD2, though no DNA is available to test this call. Germline V gene data show CDR1 as LGHNA and CDR2 as YNFKEQ. The length of the CDR3 is 17 residues.

The chain couples TRBV12-3 or TRBV12-4 to TRBJ2-3. The CDR3 is 15 residues long. CDR3 region: CASSLIVESTDTQYF.

The V call is TRBV7-2, the J call TRBJ1-2; the D call of TRBD1 rests on TCRdb alone, since no DNA is present to check it. CDR1 and CDR2 from the germline V gene are SGHTA and FQGNSA. The CDR3 runs 13 residues. CDR3: CASSPGQTYGYTF.

The chain carries TRBV5-1 and TRBJ1-4. The CDR3 length is 15 residues. Germline V lookup: CDR1 SGHRS, CDR2 YFSETQ. CDR3: CASSLVGGFNEKLFF.

The chain joins TRBV6-1 to TRBJ2-1; TCRdb picks TRBD2, but there is no DNA to check that call. CDR1 and CDR2 from the germline V gene are MNHNS and SASEGT. The CDR3 has 15 residues. This CDR3 is CASSQTSGRDNEQFF.

V usage is TRBV7-3 and J usage is TRBJ1-1; TCRdb picks TRBD1, but there is no DNA to check that call. This CDR3 is built from 13 residues. Germline V gene data show CDR1 as SGHTA and CDR2 as FQGTGA. This CDR3 is CASSPSGFTEAFF.

The chain joins TRBV19 to TRBJ2-3. Germline CDR1 and CDR2: LNHDA and SQIVND (reference sequence). There are 16 residues in the CDR3. CDR3 in amino acids: CASRTPRWPVEDTQYF.

V is TRBV7-2 and J is TRBJ2-3; TCRdb proposes TRBD2, but this gene call is untestable without DNA. The germline gives CDR1 SGHTA, CDR2 FQGNSA. The CDR3 is 16 residues long. CDR3 region: CASSLKSGRVGDTQYF.

The rearrangement uses TRBV11-1 and TRBJ1-1; with no DNA, the TCRdb D assignment of TRBD1 cannot be verified. The CDR3 covers 19 residues. Germline loops: CDR1 SGHAT, CDR2 FQDESV (reference sequence). The CDR3 protein is CASSSITGFVRFVNTEAFF.

The chain carries TRBV10-3 and TRBJ1-4. Germline assignment: CDR1 ENHRY and CDR2 SYGVKD. The CDR3 loop spans 14 amino acids. The chain's CDR3 is CAISARSINEKLFF.

The J gene is TRBJ1-2, the V gene TRBV5-1; TCRdb outputs TRBD1, but without DNA this stays unchecked. The CDR3 has 13 residues. Germline CDR1 reads SGHRS; CDR2 reads YFSETQ. The CDR3 loop is CASSQQGKNGYTF.

The rearrangement links TRBV6-5 to TRBJ2-5; no DNA is available, so the TRBD2 call from TCRdb remains unchecked. This CDR3 contains 15 residues. Germline lookup yields CDR1 MNHEY and CDR2 SVGAGI. Here the CDR3 reads CASSYSSAGLETQYF.

The rearrangement uses TRBV12-3 or TRBV12-4 and TRBJ2-5. The CDR3 has 13 amino acids. Here the CDR3 reads CASSLFSYETQYF.

V and J are TRBV11-2 and TRBJ1-4; as DNA is missing, the TRBD1 call by TCRdb cannot be tested. The CDR3 spans 15 residues. The germline V gene has CDR1 SGHAT and CDR2 FQNNGV. The CDR3: CASSSRAEPLEKLFF.

V usage is TRBV4-2 and J usage is TRBJ2-5; with no DNA, the TCRdb D assignment of TRBD2 cannot be verified. Germline loops: CDR1 LGHNA, CDR2 YNFKEQ. The CDR3 totals 14 residues. CDR3 sequence reads: CASSQGRDSGTQYF.